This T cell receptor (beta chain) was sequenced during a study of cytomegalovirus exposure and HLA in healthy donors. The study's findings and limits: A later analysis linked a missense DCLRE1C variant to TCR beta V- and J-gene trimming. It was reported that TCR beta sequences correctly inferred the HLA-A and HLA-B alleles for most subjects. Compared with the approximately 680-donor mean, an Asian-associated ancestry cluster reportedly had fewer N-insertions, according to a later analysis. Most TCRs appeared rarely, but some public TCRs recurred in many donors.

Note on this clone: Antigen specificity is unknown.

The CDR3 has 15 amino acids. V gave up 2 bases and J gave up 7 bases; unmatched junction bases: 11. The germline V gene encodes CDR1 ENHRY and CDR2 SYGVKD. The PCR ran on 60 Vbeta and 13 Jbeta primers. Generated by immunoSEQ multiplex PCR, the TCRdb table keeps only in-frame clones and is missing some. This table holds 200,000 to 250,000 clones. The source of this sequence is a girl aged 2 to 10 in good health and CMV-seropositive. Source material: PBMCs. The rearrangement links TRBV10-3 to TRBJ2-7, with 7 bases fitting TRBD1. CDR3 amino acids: CAISETGAVGGEQYF. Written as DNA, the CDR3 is TGTGCCATCAGTGAGACAGGGGCAGTGGGTGGGGAGCAGTACTTC.